This T cell receptor (beta chain) was documented in a study of STAT5B mutations in CD4+ large granular lymphocyte leukemia. The V and J ends lost 2 bases and 4 bases, in that order; junction bases with no gene match: 5. Germline CDR1 reads MNHEY; CDR2 reads SMNVEV (reference sequence). The CDR3 is made up of 15 amino acids. The protocol was immunoSEQ multiplex PCR, while the TCRdb copy is restricted to in-frame clones and leaves out a portion. This sample has 4,000 to 5,000 clones; roughly 72% occur once, and the top ten carry about 74%. This clone has more than one count but fewer than ten. The material sequenced was PBMCs. The TCR was taken from a man aged 70-80 years with CD4+ T-cell large granular lymphocyte leukemia. V usage is TRBV27 and J usage is TRBJ1-2; TRBD1 agrees at 9 bases. CDR3 bases: TGTGCCAGCAGTTTAACCGGGACAGGGCGCTATGGCTACACCTTC. This codes for CASSLTGTGRYGYTF.